This T cell receptor (beta chain) comes out of a study of blood T cells in healthy people across ages. Study results and limitations: Estimated diversity that came from one million T cells was considered an underestimate.

A second roughly 6 to 11 cycle PCR used barcoded and J-beta primers. TCRdb reanalysed the 5' RACE reads using MiXCR and keeps one entry per CDR3 protein. Here the sample spans 730,000 or so distinct CDR3 sequences, more than 40% being singletons. About this clonotype itself: The antigen is unknown. A read error may produce the germline difference seen at one junction end.

From germline, CDR1 is ENHRY and CDR2 SYGVKD. The CDR3 contains 14 residues. What was sequenced was blood. The sequence was obtained from an older woman in good health. The gene calls are TRBV10-3 and TRBJ2-5, with TRBD2 matching over 7 bases. CDR3 region: CAIRPGGTKETQYF. CDR3 DNA sequence: TGTGCCATCAGGCCGGGGGGAACTAAAGAGACCCAGTACTTT.